This paragraph covers one T cell receptor beta chain sequence. Its antigen is not identified. The CDR3 goes on 3 residues after the read ends, and that part is filled in from the germline J gene. Data came from immunoSEQ multiplex PCR; TCRdb stores just in-frame clones and leaves some out. The table gives about 35,000 clones; the top ten clones make up 1.6% of it. This entry is derived from a study of T cells in women clearing cervical HPV infection. The study's findings and limits: Combining TCR richness with V gene abundances gave around 0.83 AUC.

The CDR3 runs to 16 residues. The germline V gene encodes CDR1 LGHNA and CDR2 YNFKEQ. V dropped 3 bases and J dropped 3; count of bases not matched to a gene: 3. The chain has TRBV4-2 and TRBJ1-3; 12 nucleotides match TRBD1. The sequencing input was blood buffy coat. This sequence originates from a woman between 18 and 70 years old with a cervical HPV16 infection that either progressed to CIN3+ or cleared (not recorded which). The CDR3 spells CASSQGQGAVGNTIYF. CDR3 DNA (partial): TGTGCCAGCAGCCAGGGACAGGGGGCTGTTGGAAACACC.